Described below is a single TCR beta chain sequence and its context. The antigen is unknown. This sample is part of a study of T cell responses to AZD1222 COVID-19 vaccine. About the study: Pooling was applied to second doses at about 4 or about 12 weeks.

V lost 0 bases and J 10 bases, leaving 15 bases between the germline ends. Germline V lookup: CDR1 SNHLY, CDR2 FYNNEI. The CDR3 length is 14 residues. Overall study findings and caveats: Close to half of all spike-specific TCRs reportedly target regions of the variants that are unmutated. Donor demographics were predominantly white British with a female majority; clonal diversity may be underestimated.

Profiling relied on immunoSEQ multiplex PCR, and the TCRdb table lists in-frame clones only, not all of them. Altogether 150,000 to 200,000 clones are present, roughly 90% being singletons, with the ten largest covering approximately 4.8%. This specimen was peripheral blood, taken on day 0 of AZD1222 vaccination. The chain joins TRBV2 to TRBJ1-1; D is ambiguous. The clonotype originates from an adult in good health. CDR3 nucleotide sequence: TGTGCCAGCAGTGAAGCGGCCCTTGGAGGTTCAGCTTTCTTT. Encoded protein: CASSEAALGGSAFF. Based on the CDR3 plus reference TRBV2 and TRBJ1-1, the full variable domain is EPEVTQTPSHQVTQMGQEVILRCVPISNHLYFYWYRQILGQKVEFLVSFYNNEISEKSEIFDDQFSVERPDGSNFTLKIRSTKLEDSAMYFCASSEAALGGSAFFGQGTRLTVV.